One sample yielded the 10 T cell receptor beta chains listed below, sequenced in a study of radiotherapy plus CTLA-4 blockade in lung cancer. Using immunoSEQ multiplex PCR, the repertoire was profiled, and TCRdb retains in-frame clones only, with some absent. The sample lists about 98,000 clones; approximately 85% were seen once. This specimen was peripheral blood, taken from a patient treated with radiotherapy plus ipilimumab. These receptor sequences come from a human donor with non-small cell lung cancer who had a partial response to radiotherapy plus ipilimumab.

The DNA of the CDR3 is TGTGCCAGCTGGTGGGCAGATTCCTACGAGCAGTACTTC. This codes for CASWWADSYEQYF. The chain couples TRBV6-1 to TRBJ2-7; D not resolved. This CDR3 is built from 13 residues. Trimming removed 8 bases at V and 1 base at J, with 12 bases between. Germline V lookup: CDR1 MNHNS, CDR2 SASEGT.

V usage is TRBV11-2 and J usage is TRBJ1-5; 7 bases agree with TRBD1. Germline loops: CDR1 SGHAT, CDR2 FQNNGV. The CDR3 covers 16 residues. With V trimmed by 5 bases and J by 4 bases, 11 bases remained unmatched. CDR3 DNA sequence: TGTGCCAGCAGCCTCACCGGGACAGAGTATAATCAGCCCCAGCATTTT. Protein: CASSLTGTEYNQPQHF.

J is TRBJ2-2 and V is TRBV5-1; 16 positions agree with TRBD2. The V segment lost 4 bases and the J segment 2 bases; nucleotides outside the gene matches: 5. The germline V gene encodes CDR1 SGHRS and CDR2 YFSETQ. CDR3 length equals 18 residues. CDR3 in DNA: TGCGCCAGCAGCCCTGGGACTAGCGGGAGGGCAAACACCGGGGAGCTGTTTTTT. Its protein product is CASSPGTSGRANTGELFF.

The count of this clone is one. The rearrangement joins TRBV11-2 to TRBJ2-7; 8 positions agree with TRBD1. Looked up from germline, CDR1 is SGHAT and CDR2 is FQNNGV. After removal of 1 base from V and 6 bases from J, the junction contained 5 bases not matched to a gene. The CDR3 consists of 14 residues. The CDR3 nucleotides are TGTGCCAGCAGCTTAGTGGACAGGGTAGGCGAGCAGTACTTC. It is translated as CASSLVDRVGEQYF.

The chain employs TRBV7-2 and TRBJ1-4; TRBD1 aligns across 12 bases. CDR1 is SGHTA, CDR2 FQGNSA, per germline. The CDR3 totals 16 residues. The V segment lost 5 bases and the J segment 8 bases; nucleotides outside the gene matches: 9. This CDR3 is CASSPGDRGRREKLFF. Here the CDR3 DNA reads TGTGCCAGCAGCCCCGGGGACAGGGGGCGCAGGGAAAAACTGTTTTTT.

The chain recombines TRBV9 with TRBJ2-3; D perhaps matches TRBD1 (6 bases). The length of the CDR3 is 17 residues. Trimming stripped 0 bases from V and 0 bases from J, with 14 bases between. Germline CDR1 is SGDLS and CDR2 is YYNGEE. CDR3 sequence: CASSVAGQLTSTDTQYF. CDR3 in DNA: TGTGCCAGCAGCGTAGCGGGACAACTTACTAGCACAGATACGCAGTATTTT.

This sequence joins TRBV11-1 and TRBJ2-3; perhaps TRBD1 as D (6 bases). This CDR3 is built from 15 residues. V was shortened by 5 bases and J by 1 base, with 13 bases between the two germline ends. Germline lookup yields CDR1 SGHAT and CDR2 FQDESV (reference sequence). The CDR3 nucleotides read TGTGCCAGCAGCCACAGGGTTGGTGGCACAGATACGCAGTATTTT. The encoded protein is CASSHRVGGTDTQYF.

CDR3 coding DNA: TGCGCCAGGGGGGGGCTAGCGGGAGACTTAGAGACCCAGTACTTC. Its protein is CARGGLAGDLETQYF. The V gene is TRBV10-1, the J gene TRBJ2-5, with TRBD2 matching 10 bases. V lost 9 bases and J lost 4; bases outside the gene matches: 11. CDR3 length: 15 residues. CDR1 is WNHNN and CDR2 is SYGVQD in the germline V gene (reference sequence).

J is TRBJ2-7 and V is TRBV4-2; 7 bases agree with TRBD2. CDR3 size: 16 residues. With V trimmed by 4 bases and J by 3 bases, 12 bases remained unmatched. The germline V gene encodes CDR1 LGHNA and CDR2 YNFKEQ. The CDR3 loop reads CASSRDRGGSNYEQYF. In DNA, the CDR3 is TGTGCCAGCAGCCGGGACCGAGGCGGGAGTAACTACGAGCAGTACTTC.

The table lists this clone with a count of one. The genes are TRBV10-3 and TRBJ2-1; D remains ambiguous. Trimming pared 4 bases from V and 8 bases from J, leaving 15 bases between. The CDR3 length is 14 residues. Germline-derived CDR1 and CDR2 are ENHRY and SYGVKD. Written as DNA, the CDR3 is TGTGCCATCAGTGCTCGCGTCTCAGGCGATGAGCAGTTCTTC. As protein: CAISARVSGDEQFF.